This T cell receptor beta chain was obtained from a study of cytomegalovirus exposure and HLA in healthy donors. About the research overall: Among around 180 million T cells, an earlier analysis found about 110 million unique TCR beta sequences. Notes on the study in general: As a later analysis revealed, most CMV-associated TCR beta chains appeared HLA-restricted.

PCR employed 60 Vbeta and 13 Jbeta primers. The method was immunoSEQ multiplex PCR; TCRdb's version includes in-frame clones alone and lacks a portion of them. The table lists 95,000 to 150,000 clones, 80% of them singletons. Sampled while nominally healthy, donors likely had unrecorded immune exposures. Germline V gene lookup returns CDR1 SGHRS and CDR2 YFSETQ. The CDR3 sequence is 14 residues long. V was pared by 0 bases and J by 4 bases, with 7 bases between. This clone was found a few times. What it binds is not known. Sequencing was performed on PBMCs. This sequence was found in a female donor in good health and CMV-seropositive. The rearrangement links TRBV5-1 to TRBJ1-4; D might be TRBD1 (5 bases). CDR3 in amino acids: CASSLEGLNEKLFF. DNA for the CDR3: TGCGCCAGCAGCTTGGAGGGACTTAATGAAAAACTGTTTTTT.